This T cell receptor (beta chain) stems from a study of T-cell reconstitution after alpha-beta-depleted transplantation in children. This clonotype was counted ten times or more. Its antigen is as yet unknown. V was pared by 6 bases and J by 3 bases, with 3 bases of the junction left unmatched. The germline V gene encodes CDR1 DFQATT and CDR2 SNEGSKA (reference sequence). This CDR3 contains 13 residues. Notes on the study in general: Several hundred rapidly expanded clones from non-depleted graft cells reportedly supplied alpha-beta T cells about two months post-transplant.

Unique molecular identifiers featured in how the TCRbeta library was prepared. Each CDR3 protein gets one entry after TCRdb re-called the PCR reads with MiXCR. The repertoire holds approximately 650,000 distinct CDR3 sequences, with around 13% as singletons. This TCR came from a girl aged 2-9 years with congenital amegakaryocytic thrombocytopenia, due to receive a stem cell transplant. The V gene is TRBV20-1, the J gene TRBJ2-7, with TRBD2 matching over 12 bases. The input for sequencing was PBMCs, taken before TCRalphabeta/CD19-depleted stem cell transplant. DNA for the CDR3: TGCAGTGCAAAGGGACTAGCGGGCTACGAGCAGTACTTC. Translating gives CSAKGLAGYEQYF.